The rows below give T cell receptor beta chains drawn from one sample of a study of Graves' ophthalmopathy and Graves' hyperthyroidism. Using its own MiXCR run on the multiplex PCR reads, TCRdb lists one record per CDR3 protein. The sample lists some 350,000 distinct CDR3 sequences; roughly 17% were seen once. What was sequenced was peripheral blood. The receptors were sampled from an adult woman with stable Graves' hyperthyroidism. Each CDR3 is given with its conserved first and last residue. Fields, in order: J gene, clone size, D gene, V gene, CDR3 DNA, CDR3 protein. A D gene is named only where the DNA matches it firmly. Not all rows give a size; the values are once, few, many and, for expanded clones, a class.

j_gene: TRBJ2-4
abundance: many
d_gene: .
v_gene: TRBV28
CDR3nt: TGTGCCAGCAGTTTATCGCAGGGTATCAACATTAAGTACTTC
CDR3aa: CASSLSQGINIKYF

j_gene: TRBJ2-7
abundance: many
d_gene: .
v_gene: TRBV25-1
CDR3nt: TGTGCCGCACCGGGCCGACAGTACTCCTACGAGCAGTACTTC
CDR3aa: CAAPGRQYSYEQYF

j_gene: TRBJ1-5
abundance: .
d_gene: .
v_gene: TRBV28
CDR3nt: TGTGCCAGCAGTCCCCTCCAAGGACCCCCGGGTCAGCCCCAGCATTTT
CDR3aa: CASSPLQGPPGQPQHF

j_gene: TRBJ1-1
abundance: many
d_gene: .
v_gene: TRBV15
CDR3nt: TGTGCCACCAGCAGAGTTGGGGGACACACTGAAGCTTTCTTT
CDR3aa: CATSRVGGHTEAFF

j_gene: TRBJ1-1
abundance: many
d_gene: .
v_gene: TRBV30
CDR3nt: TGTGCCTGGAGTGAGCAGGCTTACACTGAAGCTTTCTTT
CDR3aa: CAWSEQAYTEAFF

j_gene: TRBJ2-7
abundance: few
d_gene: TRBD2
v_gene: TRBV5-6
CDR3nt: TGTGCCAGCACCCCGGGACTAGGGAGCTCCTACGAGCAGTACTTC
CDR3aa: CASTPGLGSSYEQYF

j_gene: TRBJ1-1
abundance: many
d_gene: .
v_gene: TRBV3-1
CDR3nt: TGTGCCAGCAGCCAAGCATACCGTCCGTTCTTT
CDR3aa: CASSQAYRPFF

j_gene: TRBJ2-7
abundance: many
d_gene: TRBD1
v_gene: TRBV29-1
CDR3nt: TGCAGCGTTGAATTCTTTTTGGTGGGACAGGGATACGAGCAGTACTTC
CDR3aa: CSVEFFLVGQGYEQYF

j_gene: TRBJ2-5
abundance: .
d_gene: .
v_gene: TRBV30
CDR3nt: TGTGCCTGGACGGCTGGGAGTCATAAAGCGGAGACCCAGTACTTC
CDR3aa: CAWTAGSHKAETQYF

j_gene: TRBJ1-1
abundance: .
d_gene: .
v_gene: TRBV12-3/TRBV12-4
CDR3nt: TGTGCCAGCAGACGGCGCAGGGCACCTGAAGCTTTCTTT
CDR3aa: CASRRRRAPEAFF

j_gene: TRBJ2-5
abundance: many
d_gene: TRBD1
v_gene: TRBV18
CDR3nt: TGCGCCAGCAGCCCAAGGGACAGGCAAGAGACCCAGTACTTC
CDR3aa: CASSPRDRQETQYF

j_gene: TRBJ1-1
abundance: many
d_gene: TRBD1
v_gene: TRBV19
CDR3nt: TGTGCCAGTAGTATACGACAGGGGTCGACTGAAGCTTTCTTT
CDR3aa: CASSIRQGSTEAFF

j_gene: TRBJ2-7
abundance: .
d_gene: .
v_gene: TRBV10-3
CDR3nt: TGTGCAACGCAGCAGAAGGCCTACGAGCAGTACTTC
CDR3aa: CATQQKAYEQYF

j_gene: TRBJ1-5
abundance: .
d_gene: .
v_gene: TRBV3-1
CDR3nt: TGTGCCAGCAGCCAATCCGACGGGACCCATCAGCCCCAGCATTTT
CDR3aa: CASSQSDGTHQPQHF

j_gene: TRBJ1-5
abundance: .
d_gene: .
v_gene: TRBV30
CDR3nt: TGTGCCTGGAGTGTACCCCCCAATCAGCCCCAGCATTTT
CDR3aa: CAWSVPPNQPQHF

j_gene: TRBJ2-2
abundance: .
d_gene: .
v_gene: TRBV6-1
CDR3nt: TGTGCCAGCAGCCAGGGACTCGTCTCGAACACCGGGGAGCTGTTTTTT
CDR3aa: CASSQGLVSNTGELFF

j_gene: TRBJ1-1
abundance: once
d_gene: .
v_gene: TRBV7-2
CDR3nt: TGTGCCAGCAGCTTAGACCCGGGGTCTGAAGCTTTCTTT
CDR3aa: CASSLDPGSEAFF

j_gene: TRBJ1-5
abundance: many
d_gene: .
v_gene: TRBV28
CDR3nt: TGTGCCAGCAGTTTTTGGGGATATAGCAATCAGCCCCAGCATTTT
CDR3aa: CASSFWGYSNQPQHF

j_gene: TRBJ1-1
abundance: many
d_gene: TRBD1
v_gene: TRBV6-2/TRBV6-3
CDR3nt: TGTGCCAGCAGTAAGGACAGGATGAACACTGAAGCTTTCTTT
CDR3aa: CASSKDRMNTEAFF

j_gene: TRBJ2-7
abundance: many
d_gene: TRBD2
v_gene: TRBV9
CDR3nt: TGTGCCAGCAGCCCCGCCGATGGTGGGAGGGCCTACGAGCAGTACTTC
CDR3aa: CASSPADGGRAYEQYF

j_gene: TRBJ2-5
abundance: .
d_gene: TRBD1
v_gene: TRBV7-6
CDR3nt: TGTGCCAGCAGCCCCAACAGGGGGCACGAGACCCAGTACTTC
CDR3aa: CASSPNRGHETQYF

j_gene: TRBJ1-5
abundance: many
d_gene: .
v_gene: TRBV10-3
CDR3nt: TGTGCCATCAGTGAGTCGGGTCAGACTTGGCCCCAGCATTTT
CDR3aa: CAISESGQTWPQHF

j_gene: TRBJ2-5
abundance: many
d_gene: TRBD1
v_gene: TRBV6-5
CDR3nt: TGTGCCAGCAGTTACTCGACGTCGGGACAGGAACTACAAGAGACCCAGTACTTC
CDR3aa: CASSYSTSGQELQETQYF

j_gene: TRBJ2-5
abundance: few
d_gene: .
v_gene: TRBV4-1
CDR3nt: TGCGCCAGCAGCCAACCGTTTGAGACCCAGTACTTC
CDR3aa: CASSQPFETQYF

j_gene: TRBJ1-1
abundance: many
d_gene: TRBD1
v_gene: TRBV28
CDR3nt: TGTGCCAGCAGTTTATTCCGCACACAGGGGACAGGCACTGAAGCTTTCTTT
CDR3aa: CASSLFRTQGTGTEAFF

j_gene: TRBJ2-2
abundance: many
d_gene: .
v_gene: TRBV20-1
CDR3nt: TGCAGTTTATCGTTGGGCGGGGAGCTGTTTTTT
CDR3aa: CSLSLGGELFF

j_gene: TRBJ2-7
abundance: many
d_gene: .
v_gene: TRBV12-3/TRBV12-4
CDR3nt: TGTGCCAGCAGTCCGGGACAGGGAGGACTAGCGCACTCCTACGAGCAGTACTTC
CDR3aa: CASSPGQGGLAHSYEQYF

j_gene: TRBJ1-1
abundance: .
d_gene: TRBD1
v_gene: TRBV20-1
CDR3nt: TGCAGTGCTGCCCAGGGGGCTAAGACTGAAGCTTTCTTT
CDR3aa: CSAAQGAKTEAFF

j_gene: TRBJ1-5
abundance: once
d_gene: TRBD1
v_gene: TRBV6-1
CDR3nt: TGTGCCAGCAGTGAATTTAATTCCGGGACAGGTTACAATCAGCCCCAGCATTTT
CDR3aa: CASSEFNSGTGYNQPQHF

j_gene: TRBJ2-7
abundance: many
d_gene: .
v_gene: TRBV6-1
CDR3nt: TGTGCCAGCAGCCGGACGGGATCCGCCTACGAGCAGTACTTC
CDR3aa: CASSRTGSAYEQYF

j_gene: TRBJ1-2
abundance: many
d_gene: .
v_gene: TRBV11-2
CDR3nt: TGTGCCAGCAGCGCCGACCGTAACTATGGCTACACCTTC
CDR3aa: CASSADRNYGYTF

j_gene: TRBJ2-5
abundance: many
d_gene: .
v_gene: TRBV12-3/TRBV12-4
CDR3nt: TGTGCCAGCAGTTCCCCTAGCCAGACCCAGTACTTC
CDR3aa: CASSSPSQTQYF

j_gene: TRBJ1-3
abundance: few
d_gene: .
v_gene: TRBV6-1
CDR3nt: TGTGCCAGCATACAGGGAGTTGGTGGAAACACCATATATTTT
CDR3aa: CASIQGVGGNTIYF

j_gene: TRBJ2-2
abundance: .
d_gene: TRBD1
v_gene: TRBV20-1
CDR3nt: TGCAGTGCTAGACGGGACAGGGGGCAAGCCGGGGAGCTGTTTTTT
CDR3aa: CSARRDRGQAGELFF

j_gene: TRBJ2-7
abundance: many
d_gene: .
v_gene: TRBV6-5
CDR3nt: TGTGCCAGCAGTCCTGACGTTTTTTCCTACGAGCAGTACTTC
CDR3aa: CASSPDVFSYEQYF

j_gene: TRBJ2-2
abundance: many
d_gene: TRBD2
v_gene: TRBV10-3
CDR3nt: TGTGCCATCAAGGCTAGCGGGACGAACACCGGGGAGCTGTTTTTT
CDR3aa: CAIKASGTNTGELFF